Listed here are 15 T cell receptor beta chains from one sample, sequenced in a study of technical replicates of blood from a handful of donors (dated by TCRdb to about 2017). Library method: the immunoSEQ multiplex PCR assay. TCRdb stores this immuneACCESS table with in-frame sequences only. Part of the clones is absent; in the studies checked, under half of the shortfall reflects unresolved V genes, and no reason is known for the rest. The sample table records about 82,000 clones; 96% of these occur just once. Clones ranked in the top ten supply approximately 0.39% of the sample. Sequenced input: T cells isolated from PBMCs. The receptors shown here come from a human donor in good health.

The rearrangement joins TRBV4-1 to TRBJ2-7, with TRBD2 matching 9 bases. From germline, CDR1 is MGHRA and CDR2 YSYEKL. The J segment lost 1 base and the V segment lost 5 bases, leaving 6 bases of the junction unmatched. The CDR3 is made up of 15 amino acids. The CDR3 spells CASSAEGLASYEQYF. The CDR3 nucleotides are TGCGCCAGCAGCGCAGAAGGACTAGCGTCCTACGAGCAGTACTTC.

With regard to this clone: At one end, the junction sequence differs from germline, possibly due to a read error. The gene calls are TRBV6-5 and TRBJ1-5; no reliable D call. The CDR3 has 15 residues. The germline V gene has CDR1 MNHEY and CDR2 SVGAGI. CDR3 nucleotide sequence: TGTGCCAGCAGTTACTCGGTGAGGAGCACTCAGCCCCAGCATTTT. It is translated as CASSYSVRSTQPQHF.

This clone showed up just once. The CDR3 protein is CASSISGRDETQYF. CDR3 nucleotides: TGCGCCAGCAGCATTAGCGGGAGGGATGAGACCCAGTACTTC. The chain links TRBV10-1 to TRBJ2-5, with TRBD2 matching 11 bases. Germline CDR1 reads WNHNN; CDR2 reads SYGVQD (reference sequence). With V trimmed by 6 bases and J by 5 bases, 5 bases remained unmatched. The CDR3 runs 14 residues.

The chain employs TRBV4-2 and TRBJ2-3; 7 positions agree with TRBD2. V lost 1 base to trimming and J lost 6 bases; unmatched junction nucleotides: 10. Germline V gives CDR1 LGHNA, CDR2 YNFKEQ. The CDR3 is 16 residues long. The CDR3 DNA reads as TGTGCCAGCAGCCAAGGGGCTAGCGGCGTAGGGGATACGCAGTATTTT. This encodes CASSQGASGVGDTQYF.

In nucleotides, the CDR3 is TGTGCCAGCAGCTTCGGGGCGGGATTATACGAGCAGTACTTC. Protein: CASSFGAGLYEQYF. The chain is built from TRBV27 and TRBJ2-7, with D maybe TRBD2 (6 bases). There are 14 residues in the CDR3. V lost 6 bases and J lost 4, with 16 bases in between. Looked up from germline, CDR1 is MNHEY and CDR2 is SMNVEV (reference sequence).

The rearrangement uses TRBV19 and TRBJ2-2, with 8 bases identical to TRBD2. The ends lost 7 bases at V and 6 bases at J; junction bases unmatched: 7. The CDR3 has 14 residues. CDR1 and CDR2 from the germline V gene are LNHDA and SQIVND (reference sequence). CDR3 amino acids: CASKGTRSAGELFF. The CDR3 coding sequence is TGTGCCAGTAAAGGGACTAGGTCGGCCGGGGAGCTGTTTTTT.

The chain has TRBV2 and TRBJ1-4; the match to TRBD1 covers 7 bases. J lost 8 bases, V lost 4 bases, and 7 bases had no gene match. This CDR3 comprises 14 residues. The V gene's germline CDR1 is SNHLY and CDR2 FYNNEI. In nucleotides, the CDR3 is TGTGCCAGCAGTGTCCCAGGGGGTGGGGAAAAACTGTTTTTT. Amino acid sequence: CASSVPGGGEKLFF.

This clone appeared a single time. The V call is TRBV6-5, the J call TRBJ1-5, with a tentative D call TRBD1 (6 bases). There are 12 residues in the CDR3. CDR1 and CDR2 from the germline V gene are MNHEY and SVGAGI. Deletions cut 8 bases from V and 5 bases from J, with 10 bases between. The CDR3 is CASRAGDQPQHF. CDR3 coding DNA: TGTGCCAGCCGGGCAGGGGATCAGCCCCAGCATTTT.

Comments on this clone: An end of the junction does not agree with germline; a read error may underlie this. The chain combines TRBV2 with TRBJ2-4; D tentatively fits TRBD1 or TRBD2 (5 bases each). Germline assignment: CDR1 SNHLY and CDR2 FYNNEI. The CDR3 spans 16 residues. The CDR3 nucleotides are TGTGCCAGCTGTGAGGGGCCCCTTTGGGCCAAAAACATTCAGTACTTC. Translated: CASCEGPLWAKNIQYF.

This rearrangement joins TRBV6-5 to TRBJ2-1, with 11 bases aligning to TRBD2. Germline values: CDR1 MNHEY, CDR2 SVGAGI. CDR3 length: 15 amino acids. Trimming at V came to 5 bases and at J to 7 bases, leaving 7 bases not matched to a gene. CDR3 in amino acids: CASSTTSGVQNEQFF. The CDR3 DNA reads as TGTGCCAGCAGTACGACTAGCGGGGTCCAGAATGAGCAGTTCTTC.

The chain has TRBV18 and TRBJ2-7, with a possible D match to TRBD1 (6 bases). This CDR3 has 13 amino acids. CDR1 and CDR2 from the germline V gene are KGHSH and LQKENI. The V and J ends lost 5 bases and 1 base respectively, with 9 bases between them. CDR3 region: CASSSDSSYEQYF. The CDR3 DNA is TGTGCCAGCTCATCGGACAGTTCCTACGAGCAGTACTTC.

The genes are TRBV28 and TRBJ1-5; D is unresolved. V dropped 5 bases and J dropped 4 bases, with 6 bases sitting between them. Germline CDR1 and CDR2: MDHEN and SYDVKM. The CDR3 loop spans 12 amino acids. CDR3 protein: CASSTTNQPQHF. CDR3 sequence (DNA): TGTGCCAGCAGTACCACTAATCAGCCCCAGCATTTT.

V usage is TRBV27 and J usage is TRBJ1-1, with TRBD1 matching over 7 bases. The germline V gene encodes CDR1 MNHEY and CDR2 SMNVEV (reference sequence). The CDR3 is 12 residues long. V lost 8 bases to trimming and J lost 6 bases; unmatched junction nucleotides: 6. As DNA, the CDR3 is TGTGCCAGCGACAGGGAACACGCTGAAGCTTTCTTT. It codes for CASDREHAEAFF.

This rearrangement joins TRBV5-1 to TRBJ1-1; tentatively, D is TRBD1 (6 bases). V was cut by 4 bases and J by 3 bases, with 16 bases left in between. The CDR3 covers 15 residues. In germline, CDR1 is SGHRS, CDR2 YFSETQ. CDR3 loop: CASSRDWSGDTEAFF. The CDR3 DNA is TGCGCCAGCAGCCGGGATTGGTCAGGGGACACTGAAGCTTTCTTT.

This chain uses TRBV18 with TRBJ2-7; 10 bases match TRBD2. The germline V gene encodes CDR1 KGHSH and CDR2 LQKENI. V lost 2 bases and J lost 6; bases outside the gene matches: 7. This CDR3 has 15 amino acids. The CDR3 coding sequence is TGTGCCAGCTCACCAACCAGCGGGAGGGCCGGCGAGCAGTACTTC. It encodes CASSPTSGRAGEQYF.